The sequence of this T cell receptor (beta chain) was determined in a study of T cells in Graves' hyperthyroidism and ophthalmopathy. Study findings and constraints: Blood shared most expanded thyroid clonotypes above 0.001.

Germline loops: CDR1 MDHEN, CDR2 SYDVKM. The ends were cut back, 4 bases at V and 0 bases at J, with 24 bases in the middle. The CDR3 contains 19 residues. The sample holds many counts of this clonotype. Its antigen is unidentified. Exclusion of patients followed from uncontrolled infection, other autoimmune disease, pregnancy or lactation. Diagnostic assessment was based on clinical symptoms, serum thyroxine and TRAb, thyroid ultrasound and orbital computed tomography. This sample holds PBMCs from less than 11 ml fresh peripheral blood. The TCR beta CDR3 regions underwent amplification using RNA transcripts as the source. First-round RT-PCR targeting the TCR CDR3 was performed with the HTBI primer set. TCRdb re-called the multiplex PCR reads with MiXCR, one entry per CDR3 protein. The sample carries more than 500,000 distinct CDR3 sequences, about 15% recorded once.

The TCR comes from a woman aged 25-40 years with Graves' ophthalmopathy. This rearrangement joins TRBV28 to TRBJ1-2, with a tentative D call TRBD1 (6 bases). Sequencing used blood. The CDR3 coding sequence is TGTGCCAGCAGTTCCTACCTCAAGACAGGCCCCACCTCTAACTATGGCTACACCTTC. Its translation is CASSSYLKTGPTSNYGYTF.